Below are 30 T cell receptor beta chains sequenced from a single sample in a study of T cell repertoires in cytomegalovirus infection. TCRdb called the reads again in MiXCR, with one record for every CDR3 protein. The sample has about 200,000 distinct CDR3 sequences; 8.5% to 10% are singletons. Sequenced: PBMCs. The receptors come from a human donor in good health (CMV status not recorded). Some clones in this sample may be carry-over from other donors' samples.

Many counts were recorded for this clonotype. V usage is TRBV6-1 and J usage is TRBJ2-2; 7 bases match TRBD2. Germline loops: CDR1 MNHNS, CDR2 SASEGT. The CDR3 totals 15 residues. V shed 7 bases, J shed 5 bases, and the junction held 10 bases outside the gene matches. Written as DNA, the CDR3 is TGTGCCAGCACCACAACGTGGGGGGGAACCGGGGAGCTGTTTTTT. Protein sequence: CASTTTWGGTGELFF.

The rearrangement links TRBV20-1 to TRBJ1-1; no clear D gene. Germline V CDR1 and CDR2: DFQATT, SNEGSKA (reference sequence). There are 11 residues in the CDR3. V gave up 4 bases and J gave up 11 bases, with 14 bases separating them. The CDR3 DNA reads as TGCAGTGCTAAAGGCCAGATAGGCGCTTTCTTT. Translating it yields CSAKGQIGAFF.

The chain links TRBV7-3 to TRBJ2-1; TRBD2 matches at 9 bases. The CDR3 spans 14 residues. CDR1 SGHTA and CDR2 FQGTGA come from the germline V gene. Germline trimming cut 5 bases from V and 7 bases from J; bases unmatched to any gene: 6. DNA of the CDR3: TGTGCCAGCAGCGCTAGCGGGGCCGTAAATGAGCAGTTCTTC. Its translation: CASSASGAVNEQFF.

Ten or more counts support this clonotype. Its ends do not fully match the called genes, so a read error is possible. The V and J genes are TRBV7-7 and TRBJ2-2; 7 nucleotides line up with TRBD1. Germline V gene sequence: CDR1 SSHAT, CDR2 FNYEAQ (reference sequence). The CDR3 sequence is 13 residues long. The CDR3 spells CASSSTGSGELFF. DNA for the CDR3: TGTGCTAGCAGCTCGACAGGGTCCGGGGAGCTGTTTTTT.

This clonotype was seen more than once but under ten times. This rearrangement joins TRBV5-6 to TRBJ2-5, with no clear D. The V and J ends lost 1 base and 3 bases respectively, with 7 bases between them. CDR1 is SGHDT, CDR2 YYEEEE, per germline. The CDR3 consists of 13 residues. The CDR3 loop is CASSLPGEETQYF. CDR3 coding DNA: TGTGCCAGCAGCTTGCCAGGAGAAGAGACCCAGTACTTC.

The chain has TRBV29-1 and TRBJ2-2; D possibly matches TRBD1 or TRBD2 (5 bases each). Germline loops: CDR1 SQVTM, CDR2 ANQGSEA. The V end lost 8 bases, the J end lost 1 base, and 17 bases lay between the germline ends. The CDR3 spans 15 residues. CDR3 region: CSIASGTENTGELFF. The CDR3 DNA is TGCAGCATCGCGTCCGGGACCGAGAACACCGGGGAGCTGTTTTTT.

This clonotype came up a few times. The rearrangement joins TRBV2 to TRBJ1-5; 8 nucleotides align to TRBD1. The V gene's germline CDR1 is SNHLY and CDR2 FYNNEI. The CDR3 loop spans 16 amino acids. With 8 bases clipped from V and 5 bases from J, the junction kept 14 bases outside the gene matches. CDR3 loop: CASSKSGQGFDQPQHF. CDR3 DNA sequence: TGTGCCAGCTCCAAATCCGGACAGGGTTTCGATCAGCCCCAGCATTTT. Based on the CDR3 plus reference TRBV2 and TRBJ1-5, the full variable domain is EPEVTQTPSHQVTQMGQEVILRCVPISNHLYFYWYRQILGQKVEFLVSFYNNEISEKSEIFDDQFSVERPDGSNFTLKIRSTKLEDSAMYFCASSKSGQGFDQPQHFGDGTRLSIL.

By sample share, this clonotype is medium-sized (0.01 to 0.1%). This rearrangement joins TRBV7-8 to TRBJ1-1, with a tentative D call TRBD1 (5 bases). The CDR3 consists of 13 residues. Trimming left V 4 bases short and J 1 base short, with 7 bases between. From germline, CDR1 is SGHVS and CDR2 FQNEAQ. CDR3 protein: CASSWGRNTEAFF. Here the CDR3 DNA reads TGTGCCAGCAGCTGGGGCCGGAACACTGAAGCTTTCTTT.

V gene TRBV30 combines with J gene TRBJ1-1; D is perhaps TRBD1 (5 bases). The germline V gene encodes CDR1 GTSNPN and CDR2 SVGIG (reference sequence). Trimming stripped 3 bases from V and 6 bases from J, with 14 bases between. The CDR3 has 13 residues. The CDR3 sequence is CAWRVGWDSEAFF. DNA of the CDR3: TGTGCCTGGAGAGTTGGTTGGGACTCTGAAGCTTTCTTT.

The CDR3 sequence: CASSNQGPGITEAFF. CDR3 sequence (DNA): TGTGCCAGTAGCAACCAGGGCCCCGGGATAACTGAAGCTTTCTTT. V is TRBV19 and J is TRBJ1-1, with a weak D call TRBD1 (5 bases). CDR1 and CDR2 from the germline V gene are LNHDA and SQIVND (reference sequence). Trimming left V 6 bases short and J 5 bases short, with 19 bases between. This CDR3 contains 15 residues.

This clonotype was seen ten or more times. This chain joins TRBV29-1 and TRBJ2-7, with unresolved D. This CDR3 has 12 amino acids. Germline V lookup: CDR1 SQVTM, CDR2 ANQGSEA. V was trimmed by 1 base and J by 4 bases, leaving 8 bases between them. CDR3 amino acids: CSVEASEYEQYF. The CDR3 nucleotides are TGCAGCGTTGAAGCGAGCGAGTACGAGCAGTACTTC.

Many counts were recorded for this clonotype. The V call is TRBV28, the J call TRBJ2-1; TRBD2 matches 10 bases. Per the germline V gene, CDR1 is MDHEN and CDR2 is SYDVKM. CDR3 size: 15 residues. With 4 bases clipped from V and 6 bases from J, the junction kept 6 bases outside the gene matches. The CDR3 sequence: CASSWSGRASNEQFF. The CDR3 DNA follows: TGTGCCAGCAGTTGGAGCGGGAGGGCCTCCAATGAGCAGTTCTTC.

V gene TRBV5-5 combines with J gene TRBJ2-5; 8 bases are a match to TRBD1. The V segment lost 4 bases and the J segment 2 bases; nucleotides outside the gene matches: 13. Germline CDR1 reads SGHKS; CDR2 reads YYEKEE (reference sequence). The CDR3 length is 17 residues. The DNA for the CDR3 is TGTGCCAGCAGCGCCATTGGGACAGGTCGTGGGCAAGAGACCCAGTACTTC. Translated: CASSAIGTGRGQETQYF.

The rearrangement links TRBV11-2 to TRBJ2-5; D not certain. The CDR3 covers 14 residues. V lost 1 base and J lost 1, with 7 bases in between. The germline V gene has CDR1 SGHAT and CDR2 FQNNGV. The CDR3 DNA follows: TGTGCCAGCAGCTTAGTGGGCAGCCAAGAGACCCAGTACTTC. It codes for CASSLVGSQETQYF.

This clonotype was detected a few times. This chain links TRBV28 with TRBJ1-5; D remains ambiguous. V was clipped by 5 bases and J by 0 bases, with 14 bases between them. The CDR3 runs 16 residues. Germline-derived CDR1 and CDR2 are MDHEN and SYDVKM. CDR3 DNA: TGTGCCAGCAGTCCCCGACCGCAATCTAGCAATCAGCCCCAGCATTTT. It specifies CASSPRPQSSNQPQHF.

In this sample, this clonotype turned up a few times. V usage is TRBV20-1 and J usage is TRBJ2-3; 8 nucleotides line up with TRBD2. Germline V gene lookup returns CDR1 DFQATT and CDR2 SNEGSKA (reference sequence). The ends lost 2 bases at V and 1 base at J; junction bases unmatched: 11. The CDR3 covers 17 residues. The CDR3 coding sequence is TGCAGTGCTAGATCCTGGACCGAGACTAGCGGCACAGATACGCAGTATTTT. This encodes CSARSWTETSGTDTQYF.

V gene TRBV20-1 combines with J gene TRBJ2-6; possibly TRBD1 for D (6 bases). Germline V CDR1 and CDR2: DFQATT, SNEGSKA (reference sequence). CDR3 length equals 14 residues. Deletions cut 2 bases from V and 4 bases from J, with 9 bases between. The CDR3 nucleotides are TGCAGTGCTAGACAGGGGCCAGGGGCCAACGTCCTGACTTTC. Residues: CSARQGPGANVLTF.

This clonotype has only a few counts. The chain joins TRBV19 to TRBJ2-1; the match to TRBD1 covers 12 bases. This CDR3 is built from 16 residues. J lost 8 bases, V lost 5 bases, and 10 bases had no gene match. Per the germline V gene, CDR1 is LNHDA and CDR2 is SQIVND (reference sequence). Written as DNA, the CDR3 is TGTGCCAGTAGTGTCGCCGGGACAGGGGGCTTCGATGAGCAGTTCTTC. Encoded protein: CASSVAGTGGFDEQFF.

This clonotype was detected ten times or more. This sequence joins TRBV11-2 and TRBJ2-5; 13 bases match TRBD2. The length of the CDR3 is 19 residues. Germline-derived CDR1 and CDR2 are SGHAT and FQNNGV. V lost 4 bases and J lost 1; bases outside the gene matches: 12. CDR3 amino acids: CASSSLWTGLAGIQETQYF. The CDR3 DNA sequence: TGTGCCAGCAGCTCGCTCTGGACGGGACTAGCGGGGATCCAAGAGACCCAGTACTTC.

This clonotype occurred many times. The CDR3 bases are TGTGCCAGCAGTTACTCGACAGGCTGGAATCAGCCCCAGCATTTT. This codes for CASSYSTGWNQPQHF. The rearrangement uses TRBV6-2 or TRBV6-3 and TRBJ1-5, with D possibly TRBD1 on 6 matching bases. This CDR3 is 15 amino acids long. V was pared by 0 bases and J by 4 bases, with 10 bases between. The V gene's germline CDR1 is MNHEY and CDR2 SVGEGT.

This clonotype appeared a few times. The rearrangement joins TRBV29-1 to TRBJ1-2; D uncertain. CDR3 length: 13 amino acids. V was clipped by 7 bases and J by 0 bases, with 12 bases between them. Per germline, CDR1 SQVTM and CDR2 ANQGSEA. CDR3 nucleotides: TGCAGCGCCCCCAGTGAAACTAACTATGGCTACACCTTC. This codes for CSAPSETNYGYTF.

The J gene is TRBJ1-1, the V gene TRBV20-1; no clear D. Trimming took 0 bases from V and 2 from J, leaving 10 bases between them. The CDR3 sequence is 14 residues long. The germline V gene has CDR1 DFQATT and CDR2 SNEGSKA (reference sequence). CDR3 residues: CSAREQPKNTEAFF. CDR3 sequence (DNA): TGCAGTGCTAGAGAACAGCCAAAAAACACTGAAGCTTTCTTT.

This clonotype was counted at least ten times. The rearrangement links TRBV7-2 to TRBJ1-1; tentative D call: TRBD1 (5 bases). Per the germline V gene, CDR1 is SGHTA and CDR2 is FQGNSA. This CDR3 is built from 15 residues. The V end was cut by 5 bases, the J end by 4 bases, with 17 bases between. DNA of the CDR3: TGTGCCAGCAGCCCTCCGTCGGGGCCTGGCACTGAAGCTTTCTTT. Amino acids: CASSPPSGPGTEAFF.

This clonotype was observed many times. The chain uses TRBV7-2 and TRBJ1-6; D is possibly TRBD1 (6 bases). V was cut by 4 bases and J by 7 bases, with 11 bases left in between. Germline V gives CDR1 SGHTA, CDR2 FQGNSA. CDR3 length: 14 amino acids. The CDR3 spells CASSYDRRNSPLHF. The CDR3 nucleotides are TGTGCCAGCAGCTACGACAGGAGAAATTCACCCCTCCACTTT.

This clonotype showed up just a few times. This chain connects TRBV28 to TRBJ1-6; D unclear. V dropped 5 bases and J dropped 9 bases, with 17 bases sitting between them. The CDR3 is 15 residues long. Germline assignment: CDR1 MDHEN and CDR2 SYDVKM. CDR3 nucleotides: TGTGCCAGCAGTCCAGCCGCCGGGGTAGCTTCACCCCTCCACTTT. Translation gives CASSPAAGVASPLHF.

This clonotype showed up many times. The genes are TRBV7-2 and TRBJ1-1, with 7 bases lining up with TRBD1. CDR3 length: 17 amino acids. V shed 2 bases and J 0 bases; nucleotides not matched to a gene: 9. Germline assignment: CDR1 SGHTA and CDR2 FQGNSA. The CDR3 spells CASSLNRGFRVNTEAFF. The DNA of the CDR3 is TGTGCCAGCAGCTTAAACAGGGGTTTTCGAGTGAACACTGAAGCTTTCTTT.

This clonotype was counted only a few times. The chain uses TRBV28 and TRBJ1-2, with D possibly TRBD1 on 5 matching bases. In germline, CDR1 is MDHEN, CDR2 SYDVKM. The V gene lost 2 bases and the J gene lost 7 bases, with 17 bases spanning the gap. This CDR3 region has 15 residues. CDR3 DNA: TGTGCCAGCAGTTTAGAAAACGGAGGGGCTGGTGGCTACACCTTC. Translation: CASSLENGGAGGYTF.

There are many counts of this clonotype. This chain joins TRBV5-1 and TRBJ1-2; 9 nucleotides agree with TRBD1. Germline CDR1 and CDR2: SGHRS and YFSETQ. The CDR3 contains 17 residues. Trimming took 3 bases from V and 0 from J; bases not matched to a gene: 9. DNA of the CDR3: TGCGCCAGCAGCTCGTGGACAGGGGACGACGCTAACTATGGCTACACCTTC. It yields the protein CASSSWTGDDANYGYTF.

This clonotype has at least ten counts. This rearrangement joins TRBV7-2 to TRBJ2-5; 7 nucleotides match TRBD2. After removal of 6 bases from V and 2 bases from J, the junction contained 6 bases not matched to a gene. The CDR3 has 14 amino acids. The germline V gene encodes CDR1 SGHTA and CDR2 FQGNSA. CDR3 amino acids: CASSWPGLQETQYF. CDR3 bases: TGTGCCAGCAGTTGGCCGGGACTACAAGAGACCCAGTACTTC.

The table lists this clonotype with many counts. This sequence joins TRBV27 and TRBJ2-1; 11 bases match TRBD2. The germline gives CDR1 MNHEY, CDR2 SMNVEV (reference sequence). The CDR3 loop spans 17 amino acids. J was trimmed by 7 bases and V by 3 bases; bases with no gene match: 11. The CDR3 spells CASSFTLVAGGRNEQFF. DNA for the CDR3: TGTGCCAGCAGTTTCACGTTGGTAGCGGGAGGGCGGAATGAGCAGTTCTTC.